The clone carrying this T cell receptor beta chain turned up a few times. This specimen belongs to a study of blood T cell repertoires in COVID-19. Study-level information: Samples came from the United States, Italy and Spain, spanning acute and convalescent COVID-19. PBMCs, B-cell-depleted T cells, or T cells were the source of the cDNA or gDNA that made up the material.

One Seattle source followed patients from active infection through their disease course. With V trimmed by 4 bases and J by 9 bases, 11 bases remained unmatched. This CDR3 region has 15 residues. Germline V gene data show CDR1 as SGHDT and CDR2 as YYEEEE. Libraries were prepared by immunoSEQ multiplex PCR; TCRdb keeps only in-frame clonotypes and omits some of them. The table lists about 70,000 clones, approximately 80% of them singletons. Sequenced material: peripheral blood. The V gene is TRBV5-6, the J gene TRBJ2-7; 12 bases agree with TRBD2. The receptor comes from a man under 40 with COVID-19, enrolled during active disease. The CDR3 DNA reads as TGTGCCAGCAGCCTAGGACTAGCGGGGCAAACTGCGCAGTACTTC. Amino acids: CASSLGLAGQTAQYF. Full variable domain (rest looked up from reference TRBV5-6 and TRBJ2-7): DAGVTQSPTHLIKTRGQQVTLRCSPKSGHDTVSWYQQALGQGPQFIFQYYEEEERQRGNFPDRFSGHQFPNYSSELNVNALLLGDSALYLCASSLGLAGQTAQYFGPGTRLTVT.